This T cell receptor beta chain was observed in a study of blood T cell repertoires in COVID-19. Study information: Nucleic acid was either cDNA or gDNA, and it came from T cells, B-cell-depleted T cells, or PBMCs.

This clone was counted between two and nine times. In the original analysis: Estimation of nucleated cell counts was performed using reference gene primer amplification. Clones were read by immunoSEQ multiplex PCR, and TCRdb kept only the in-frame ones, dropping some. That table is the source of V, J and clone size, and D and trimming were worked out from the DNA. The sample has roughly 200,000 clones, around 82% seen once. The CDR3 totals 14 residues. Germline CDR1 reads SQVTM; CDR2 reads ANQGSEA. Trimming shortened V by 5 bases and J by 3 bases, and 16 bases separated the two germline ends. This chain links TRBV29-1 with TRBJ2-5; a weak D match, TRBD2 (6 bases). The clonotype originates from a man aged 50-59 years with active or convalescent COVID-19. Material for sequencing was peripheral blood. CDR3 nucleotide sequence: TGCAGCGTTTTCTACCGGGGGACGGAAGAGACCCAGTACTTC. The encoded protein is CSVFYRGTEETQYF.